One sample yielded the 6 T cell receptor beta chains listed below, sequenced in a study of blood T cell repertoires in COVID-19. Only in-frame clones appear in the TCRdb table, and some are missing; sequencing was by immunoSEQ multiplex PCR. Found here are roughly 40,000 clones, more than 90% of them singletons; the top ten hold 0.35% to 0.4%. The sequencing sample was made of peripheral blood. These receptor sequences come from a man aged 50 to 59 with COVID-19, enrolled during active disease.

The chain combines TRBV7-9 with TRBJ2-2; TRBD2 agrees at 9 bases. V was pared by 8 bases and J by 4 bases, with 5 bases of the junction left unmatched. This CDR3 has 14 residues. CDR1 SEHNR and CDR2 FQNEAQ come from the germline V gene (reference sequence). In nucleotides, the CDR3 is TGTGCCAGCGTCAGCGGGAGGACCACCGGGGAGCTGTTTTTT. It codes for CASVSGRTTGELFF.

The chain carries TRBV7-9 and TRBJ2-1; possibly TRBD1 for D (5 bases). The CDR3 spans 15 residues. V gave up 5 bases and J gave up 10 bases, with 21 bases separating them. Germline V lookup: CDR1 SEHNR, CDR2 FQNEAQ (reference sequence). CDR3: CASSRAPKGSGEQFF. In DNA form, the CDR3 reads TGTGCCAGCAGCCGGGCGCCGAAGGGGTCCGGCGAGCAGTTCTTC.

The J gene is TRBJ1-1, the V gene TRBV5-1, with D possibly being TRBD1 (6 bases). Between the trimmed V and J ends, which lost 0 bases and 8 bases, there was a span of 8 bases. Germline V gene lookup returns CDR1 SGHRS and CDR2 YFSETQ. The CDR3 is 12 residues long. CDR3 sequence: CASSLARGEAFF. The CDR3 DNA follows: TGCGCCAGCAGCTTGGCCAGGGGAGAAGCTTTCTTT.

In this sample, this clone turned up once. The chain couples TRBV11-2 to TRBJ2-3; 8 bases are a match to TRBD2. Trimming removed 6 bases from V and 0 bases from J; junction bases left unmatched: 2. The CDR3 contains 14 residues. Germline V gene sequence: CDR1 SGHAT, CDR2 FQNNGV. The CDR3 sequence: CASRVAGSTDTQYF. CDR3 bases: TGTGCCAGCAGGGTAGCGGGAAGCACAGATACGCAGTATTTT.

CDR3 sequence: CAISEFGQGVHEQYF. CDR3 in DNA: TGTGCCATCAGTGAGTTCGGACAGGGGGTCCACGAGCAGTACTTC. The rearrangement links TRBV10-3 to TRBJ2-7; 10 bases map to TRBD1. Per germline, CDR1 ENHRY and CDR2 SYGVKD. V was pared by 1 base and J by 5 bases, with 5 bases of the junction left unmatched. CDR3 length equals 15 residues.

The chain recombines TRBV6-1 with TRBJ1-2; D call uncertain. Trimming shortened V by 2 bases and J by 4 bases, and 5 bases separated the two germline ends. Per the germline V gene, CDR1 is MNHNS and CDR2 is SASEGT. CDR3 size: 12 residues. CDR3: CASSEFSYGYTF. The CDR3 DNA reads TGTGCCAGCAGTGAATTCTCCTATGGCTACACCTTC.